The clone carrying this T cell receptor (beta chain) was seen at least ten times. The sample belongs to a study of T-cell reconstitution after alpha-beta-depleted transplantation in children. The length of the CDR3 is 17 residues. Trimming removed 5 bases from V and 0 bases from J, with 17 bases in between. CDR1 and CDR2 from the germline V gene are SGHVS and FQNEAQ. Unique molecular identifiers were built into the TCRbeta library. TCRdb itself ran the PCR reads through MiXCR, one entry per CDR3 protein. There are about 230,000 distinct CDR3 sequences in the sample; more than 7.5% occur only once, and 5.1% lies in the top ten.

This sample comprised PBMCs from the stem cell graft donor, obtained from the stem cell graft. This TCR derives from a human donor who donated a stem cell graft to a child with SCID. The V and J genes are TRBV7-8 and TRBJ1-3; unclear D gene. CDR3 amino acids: CASSPRARASSGNTIYF. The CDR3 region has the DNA TGTGCCAGCAGCCCGCGGGCCCGAGCGAGCTCTGGAAACACCATATATTTT.